Included here is one T cell receptor beta chain sequence, with context. Participants' reported clinical history set cohort assignment. Between the trimmed V and J ends, which lost 4 bases and 1 base, there was a span of 17 bases. Germline lookup yields CDR1 SGHDT and CDR2 YYEEEE. The CDR3 consists of 16 residues. The sample belongs to a study of blood T cell repertoires in COVID-19. On the study more broadly: Sources were T cells, B-cell-depleted T cells, or PBMCs; the material itself was cDNA or gDNA.

The method was immunoSEQ multiplex PCR; TCRdb's version includes in-frame clones alone and lacks a portion of them. The data hold more than 250,000 clones, with just over 85% observed a single time. This TCR derives from a woman under 30 who had recovered from COVID-19. Sequencing input: PBMCs or T cells enriched from blood (not recorded which). V usage is TRBV5-6 and J usage is TRBJ1-2, with D hard to call. CDR3 DNA sequence: TGTGCCAGCAGCCCCGCTTTTGACAAACTTAACTATGGCTACACCTTC. It is translated as CASSPAFDKLNYGYTF.